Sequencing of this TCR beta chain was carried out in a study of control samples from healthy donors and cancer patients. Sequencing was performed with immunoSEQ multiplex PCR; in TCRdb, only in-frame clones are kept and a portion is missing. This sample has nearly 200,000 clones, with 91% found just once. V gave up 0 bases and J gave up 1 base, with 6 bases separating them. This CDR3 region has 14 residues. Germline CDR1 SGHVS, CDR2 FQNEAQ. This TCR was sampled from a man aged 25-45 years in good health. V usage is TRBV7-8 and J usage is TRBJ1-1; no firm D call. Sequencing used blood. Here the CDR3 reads CASSLASQNTEAFF. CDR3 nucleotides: TGTGCCAGCAGCTTAGCGAGCCAGAACACTGAAGCTTTCTTT.